This T cell receptor beta chain was retrieved from a study of CD8 T cells in ankylosing spondylitis. Broader study findings: The authors found the disease-linked clones to be CD8+ and relatively rare in peripheral blood. Blood of patients with ankylosing spondylitis appeared to be characterized by a TCR beta motif of eight highly homologous variants.

There are a few counts of this clonotype. Its target is unknown. This CDR3 is 15 amino acids long. V gave up 3 bases and J gave up 4 bases, with 14 bases separating them. TCRdb re-derived calls from the 5' RACE reads in MiXCR, one entry per CDR3 protein. The sample holds 220,000 or so distinct CDR3 sequences; around 16% are singletons and the top ten take under 45%. This clonotype was obtained from a male donor with ankylosing spondylitis. Material for sequencing was blood, either unsorted or a sorted T cell fraction (not recorded which). This rearrangement joins TRBV12-3 or TRBV12-4 to TRBJ2-3, with D possibly being TRBD1 (6 bases). CDR3 DNA sequence: TGTGCCAGCAGTTTGGGGGCTTTGGATTCAGATACGCAGTATTTT. This sequence encodes CASSLGALDSDTQYF.